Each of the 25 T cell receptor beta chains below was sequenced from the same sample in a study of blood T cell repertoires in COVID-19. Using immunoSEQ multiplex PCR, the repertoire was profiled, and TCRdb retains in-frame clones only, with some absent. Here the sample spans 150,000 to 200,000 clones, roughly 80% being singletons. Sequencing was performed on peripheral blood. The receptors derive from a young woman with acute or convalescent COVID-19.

The CDR3 DNA follows: TGTGCCAGCCGACCCGGGACTTCAAACACCGGGGAGCTGTTTTTT. Translated: CASRPGTSNTGELFF. The chain employs TRBV6-5 and TRBJ2-2, with D possibly being TRBD2 (6 bases). Germline CDR1 is MNHEY and CDR2 is SVGAGI. The CDR3 has 15 residues. V was pared by 8 bases and J by 2 bases, with 15 bases between.

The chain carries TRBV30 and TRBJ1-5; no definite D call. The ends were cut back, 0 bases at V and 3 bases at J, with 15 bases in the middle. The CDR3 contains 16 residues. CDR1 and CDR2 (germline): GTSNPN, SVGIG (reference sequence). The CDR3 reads CAWSVASGGNNQPQHF. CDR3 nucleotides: TGTGCCTGGAGTGTAGCGTCCGGAGGGAACAATCAGCCCCAGCATTTT.

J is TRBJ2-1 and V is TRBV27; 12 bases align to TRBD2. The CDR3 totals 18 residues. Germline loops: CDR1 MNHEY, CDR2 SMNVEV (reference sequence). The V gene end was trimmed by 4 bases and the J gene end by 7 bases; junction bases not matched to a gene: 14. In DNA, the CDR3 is TGTGCCAGCAGTTATTCGACTAGCGGGGGAGGGGTTCGGAATGAGCAGTTCTTC. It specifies CASSYSTSGGGVRNEQFF.

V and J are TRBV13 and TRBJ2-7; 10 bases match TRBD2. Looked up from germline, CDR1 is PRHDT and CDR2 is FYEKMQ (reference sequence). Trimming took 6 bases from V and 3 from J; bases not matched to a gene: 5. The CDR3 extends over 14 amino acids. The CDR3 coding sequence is TGTGCCAGCAGTTGGGGACTAGCGCTCTACGAGCAGTACTTC. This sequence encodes CASSWGLALYEQYF.

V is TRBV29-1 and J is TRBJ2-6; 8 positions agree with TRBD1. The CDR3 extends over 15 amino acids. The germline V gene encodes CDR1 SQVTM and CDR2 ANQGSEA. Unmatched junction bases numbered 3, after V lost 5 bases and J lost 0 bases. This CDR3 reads CSVRTGNSGANVLTF. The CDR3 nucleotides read TGCAGCGTTAGGACAGGGAACTCTGGGGCCAACGTCCTGACTTTC.

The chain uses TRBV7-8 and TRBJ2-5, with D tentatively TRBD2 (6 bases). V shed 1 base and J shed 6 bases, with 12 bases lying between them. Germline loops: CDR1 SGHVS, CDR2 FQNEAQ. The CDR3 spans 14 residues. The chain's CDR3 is CASSLGRRAQTQYF. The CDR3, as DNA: TGTGCCAGCAGCTTAGGTCGGAGGGCGCAGACCCAGTACTTC.

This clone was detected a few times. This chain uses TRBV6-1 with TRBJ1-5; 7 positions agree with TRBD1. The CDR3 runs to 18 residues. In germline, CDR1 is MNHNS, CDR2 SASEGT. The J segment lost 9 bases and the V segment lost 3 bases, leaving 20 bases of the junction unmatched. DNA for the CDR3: TGTGCCAGCAGTGAGAGGGCTCGACAGGGATGGCCTCGGGGGCCCCAGCATTTT. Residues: CASSERARQGWPRGPQHF.

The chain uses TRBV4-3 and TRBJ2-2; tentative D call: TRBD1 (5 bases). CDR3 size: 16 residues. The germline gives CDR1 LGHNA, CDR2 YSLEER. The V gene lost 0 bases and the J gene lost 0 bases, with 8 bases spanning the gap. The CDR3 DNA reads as TGCGCCAGCAGCCAAGATGTCAGGGCGAACACCGGGGAGCTGTTTTTT. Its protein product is CASSQDVRANTGELFF.

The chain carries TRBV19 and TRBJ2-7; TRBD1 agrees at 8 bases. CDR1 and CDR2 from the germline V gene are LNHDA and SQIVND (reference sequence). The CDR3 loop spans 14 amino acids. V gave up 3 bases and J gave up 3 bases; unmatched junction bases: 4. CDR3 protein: CASSMAGTGYEQYF. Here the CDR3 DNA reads TGTGCCAGTAGTATGGCCGGGACAGGCTACGAGCAGTACTTC. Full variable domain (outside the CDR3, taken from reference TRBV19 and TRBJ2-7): DGGITQSPKYLFRKEGQNVTLSCEQNLNHDAMYWYRQDPGQGLRLIYYSQIVNDFQKGDIAEGYSVSREKKESFPLTVTSAQKNPTAFYLCASSMAGTGYEQYFGPGTRLTVT.

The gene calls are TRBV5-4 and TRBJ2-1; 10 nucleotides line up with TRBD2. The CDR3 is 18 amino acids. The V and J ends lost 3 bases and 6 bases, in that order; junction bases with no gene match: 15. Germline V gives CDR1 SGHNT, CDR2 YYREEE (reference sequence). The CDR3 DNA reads TGTGCCAGCAGCTCACCCATCATGAGGCTAGCGGGAGCCAATGAGCAGTTCTTC. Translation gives CASSSPIMRLAGANEQFF.

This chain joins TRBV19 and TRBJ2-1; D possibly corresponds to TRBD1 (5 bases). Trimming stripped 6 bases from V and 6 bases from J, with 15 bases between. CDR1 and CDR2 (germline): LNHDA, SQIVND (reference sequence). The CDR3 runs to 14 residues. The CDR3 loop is CASRDSVGLNEQFF. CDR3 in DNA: TGTGCCAGTAGGGATAGTGTGGGGCTCAATGAGCAGTTCTTC.

Written as DNA, the CDR3 is TGTGCCAGCAGCAGGGGGACAGCTCTTTTATATGGCTACACCTTC. It translates to CASSRGTALLYGYTF. The genes are TRBV6-2 or TRBV6-3 and TRBJ1-2; 7 nucleotides agree with TRBD1. Germline V gene sequence: CDR1 MNHEY, CDR2 SVGEGT. V was pared by 6 bases and J by 5 bases, with 12 bases of the junction left unmatched. This CDR3 region has 15 residues.

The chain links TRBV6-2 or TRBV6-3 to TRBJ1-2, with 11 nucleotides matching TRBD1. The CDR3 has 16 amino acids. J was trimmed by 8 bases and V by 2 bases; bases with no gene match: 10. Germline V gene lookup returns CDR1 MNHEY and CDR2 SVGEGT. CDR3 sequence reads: CASSYTPDRGLEGYTF. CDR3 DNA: TGTGCCAGCAGTTACACCCCGGACAGGGGGCTTGAAGGCTACACCTTC.

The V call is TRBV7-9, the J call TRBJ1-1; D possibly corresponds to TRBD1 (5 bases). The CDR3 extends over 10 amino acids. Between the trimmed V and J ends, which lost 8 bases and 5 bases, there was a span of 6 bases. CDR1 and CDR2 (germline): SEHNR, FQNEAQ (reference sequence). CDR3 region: CASGGTEAFF. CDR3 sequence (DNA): TGTGCCAGCGGGGGGACTGAAGCTTTCTTT.

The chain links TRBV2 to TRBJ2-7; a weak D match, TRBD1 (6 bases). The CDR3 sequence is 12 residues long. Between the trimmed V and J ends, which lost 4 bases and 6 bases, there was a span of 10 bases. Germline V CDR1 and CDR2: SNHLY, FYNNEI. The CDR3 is CASSVGAGEQYF. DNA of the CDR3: TGTGCCAGCAGTGTGGGGGCCGGCGAGCAGTACTTC.

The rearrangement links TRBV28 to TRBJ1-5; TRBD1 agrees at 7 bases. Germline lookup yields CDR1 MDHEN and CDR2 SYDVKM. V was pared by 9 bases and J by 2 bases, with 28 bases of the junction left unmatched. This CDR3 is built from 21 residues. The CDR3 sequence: CASLIQGFGRSAGFRNQPQHF. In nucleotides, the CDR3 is TGTGCCAGTCTAATACAGGGGTTTGGCAGGAGCGCGGGTTTTCGCAATCAGCCCCAGCATTTT.

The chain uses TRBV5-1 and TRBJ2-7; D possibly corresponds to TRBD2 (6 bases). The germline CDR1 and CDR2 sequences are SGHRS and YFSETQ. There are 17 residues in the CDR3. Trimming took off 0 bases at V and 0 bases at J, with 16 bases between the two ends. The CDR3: CASSLGPMGGGSYEQYF. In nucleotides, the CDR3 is TGCGCCAGCAGCTTGGGGCCAATGGGGGGTGGCTCCTACGAGCAGTACTTC.

CDR3 region: CASSQGTGGNSPLHF. CDR3 DNA: TGCGCCAGCAGCCAAGGGACAGGGGGTAATTCACCCCTCCACTTT. J is TRBJ1-6 and V is TRBV4-1; TRBD1 agrees at 10 bases. Trimming at V came to 1 base and at J to 6 bases, leaving 0 bases not matched to a gene. Germline CDR1 and CDR2: MGHRA and YSYEKL. The CDR3 has 15 residues.

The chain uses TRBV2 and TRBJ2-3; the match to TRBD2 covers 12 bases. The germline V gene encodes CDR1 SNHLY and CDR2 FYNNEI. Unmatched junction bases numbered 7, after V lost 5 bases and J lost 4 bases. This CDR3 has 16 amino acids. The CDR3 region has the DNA TGTGCCAGCAGTATGCTAGCGGGAGGGCCGTCAGATACGCAGTATTTT. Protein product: CASSMLAGGPSDTQYF.

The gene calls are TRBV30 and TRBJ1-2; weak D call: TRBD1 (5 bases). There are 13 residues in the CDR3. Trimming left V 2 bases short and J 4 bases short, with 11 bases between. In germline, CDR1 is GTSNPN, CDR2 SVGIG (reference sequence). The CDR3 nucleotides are TGTGCCTGGAGTAACAGGTTGGGCTATGGCTACACCTTC. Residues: CAWSNRLGYGYTF.

CDR3 nucleotide sequence: TGTGCCAGCAGCTTACGCCCTAGCAGATACACCGGGGAGCTGTTTTTT. Protein sequence: CASSLRPSRYTGELFF. The rearrangement uses TRBV7-8 and TRBJ2-2, with D perhaps matching TRBD2 (5 bases). Germline-derived CDR1 and CDR2 are SGHVS and FQNEAQ. V was clipped by 2 bases and J by 3 bases, with 13 bases between them. This CDR3 is built from 16 residues.

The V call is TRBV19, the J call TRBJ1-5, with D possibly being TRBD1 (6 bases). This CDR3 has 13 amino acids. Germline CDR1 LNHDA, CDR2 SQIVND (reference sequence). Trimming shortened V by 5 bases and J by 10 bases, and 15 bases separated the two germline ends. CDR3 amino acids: CASSLGQLGPQHF. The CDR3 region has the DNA TGTGCCAGTAGTTTAGGACAGCTTGGTCCCCAGCATTTT.

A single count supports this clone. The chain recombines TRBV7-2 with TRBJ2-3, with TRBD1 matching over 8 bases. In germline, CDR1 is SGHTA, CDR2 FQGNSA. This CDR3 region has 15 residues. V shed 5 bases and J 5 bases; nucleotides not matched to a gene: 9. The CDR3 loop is CASSPLDRAKDTQYF. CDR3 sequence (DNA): TGTGCCAGCAGCCCACTGGACAGGGCAAAAGATACGCAGTATTTT.

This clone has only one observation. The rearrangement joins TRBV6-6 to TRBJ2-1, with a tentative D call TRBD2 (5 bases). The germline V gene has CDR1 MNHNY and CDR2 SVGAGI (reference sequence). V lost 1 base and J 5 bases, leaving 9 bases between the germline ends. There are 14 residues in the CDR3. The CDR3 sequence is CASSYWGADNEQFF. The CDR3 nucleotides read TGTGCCAGCAGTTACTGGGGAGCGGACAATGAGCAGTTCTTC.

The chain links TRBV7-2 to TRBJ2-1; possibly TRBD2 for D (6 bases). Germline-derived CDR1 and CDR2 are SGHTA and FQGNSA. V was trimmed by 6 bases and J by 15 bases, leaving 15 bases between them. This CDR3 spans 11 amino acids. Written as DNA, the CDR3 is TGTGCCAGCAGACTAGCTGCGGATATGTTCTTC. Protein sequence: CASRLAADMFF.